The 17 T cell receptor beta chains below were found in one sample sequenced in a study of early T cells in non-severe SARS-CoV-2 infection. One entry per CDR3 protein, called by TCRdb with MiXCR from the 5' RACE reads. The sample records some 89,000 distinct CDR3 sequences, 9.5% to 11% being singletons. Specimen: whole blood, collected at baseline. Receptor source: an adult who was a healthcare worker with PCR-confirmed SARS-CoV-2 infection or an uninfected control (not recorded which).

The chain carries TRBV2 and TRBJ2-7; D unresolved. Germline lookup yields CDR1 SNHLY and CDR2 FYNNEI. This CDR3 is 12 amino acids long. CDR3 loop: CASSVGSRTVAV. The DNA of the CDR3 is TGTGCCAGCAGTGTCGGTTCTCGCACAGTAGCTGTC.

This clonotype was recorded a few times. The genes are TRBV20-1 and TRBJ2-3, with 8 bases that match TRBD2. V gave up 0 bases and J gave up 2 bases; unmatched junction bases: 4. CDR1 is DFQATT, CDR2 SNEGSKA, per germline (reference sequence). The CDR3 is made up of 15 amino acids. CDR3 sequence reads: CSARDTSGATDTQYF. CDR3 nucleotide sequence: TGCAGTGCTAGAGATACTAGCGGTGCCACAGATACGCAGTATTTT.

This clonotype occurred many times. CDR3 nucleotide sequence: TGTGCCAGCAGCATCCCCGGGACAGGGGTACGGACGGGTGGCTACACCTTC. It codes for CASSIPGTGVRTGGYTF. V and J are TRBV13 and TRBJ1-2, with 10 bases that match TRBD1. V was clipped by 5 bases and J by 7 bases; unmatched bases: 16. From germline, CDR1 is PRHDT and CDR2 FYEKMQ (reference sequence). The CDR3 is made up of 17 amino acids.

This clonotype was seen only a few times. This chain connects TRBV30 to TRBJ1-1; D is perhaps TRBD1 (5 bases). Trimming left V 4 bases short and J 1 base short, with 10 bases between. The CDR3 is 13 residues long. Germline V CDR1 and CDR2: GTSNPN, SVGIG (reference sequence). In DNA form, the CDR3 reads TGTGCCTGGACAATCACAGGGAACACTGAAGCTTTCTTT. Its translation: CAWTITGNTEAFF. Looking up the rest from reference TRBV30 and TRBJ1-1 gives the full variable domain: SQTIHQWPATLVQPVGSPLSLECTVEGTSNPNLYWYRQAAGRGLQLLFYSVGIGQISSEVPQNLSASRPQDRQFILSSKKLLLSDSGFYLCAWTITGNTEAFFGQGTRLTVV.

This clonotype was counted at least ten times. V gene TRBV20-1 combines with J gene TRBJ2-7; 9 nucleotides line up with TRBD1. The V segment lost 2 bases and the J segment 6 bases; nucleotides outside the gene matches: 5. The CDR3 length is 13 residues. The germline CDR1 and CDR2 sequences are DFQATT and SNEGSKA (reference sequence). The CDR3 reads CSARWDRVIEQYF. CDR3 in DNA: TGCAGTGCTAGATGGGACAGGGTAATCGAGCAGTACTTC.

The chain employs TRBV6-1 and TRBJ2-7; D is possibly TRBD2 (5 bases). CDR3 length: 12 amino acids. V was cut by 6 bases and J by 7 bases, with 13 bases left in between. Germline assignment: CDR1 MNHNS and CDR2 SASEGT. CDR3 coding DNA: TGTGCCAGCAGACTAATGTCGGGGGAGCAGTACTTC. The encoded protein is CASRLMSGEQYF.

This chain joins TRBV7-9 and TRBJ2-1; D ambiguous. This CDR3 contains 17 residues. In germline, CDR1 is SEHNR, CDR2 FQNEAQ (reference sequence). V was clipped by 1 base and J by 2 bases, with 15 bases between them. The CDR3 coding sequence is TGTGCCAGCAGCTTAGTATCCGGGCACCTCACCTACAATGAGCAGTTCTTC. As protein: CASSLVSGHLTYNEQFF.

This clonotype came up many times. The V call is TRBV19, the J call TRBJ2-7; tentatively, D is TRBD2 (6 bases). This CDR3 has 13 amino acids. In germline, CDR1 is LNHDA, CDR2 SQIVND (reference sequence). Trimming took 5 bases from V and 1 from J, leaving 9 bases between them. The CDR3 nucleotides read TGTGCCAGTAGTCCCGGGACTTCCTACGAGCAGTACTTC. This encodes CASSPGTSYEQYF.

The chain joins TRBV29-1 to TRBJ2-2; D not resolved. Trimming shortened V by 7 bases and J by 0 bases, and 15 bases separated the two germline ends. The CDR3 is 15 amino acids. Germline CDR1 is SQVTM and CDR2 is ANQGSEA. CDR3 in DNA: TGCAGCGGGTTGGGGAAGACTTCGAACACCGGGGAGCTGTTTTTT. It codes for CSGLGKTSNTGELFF.

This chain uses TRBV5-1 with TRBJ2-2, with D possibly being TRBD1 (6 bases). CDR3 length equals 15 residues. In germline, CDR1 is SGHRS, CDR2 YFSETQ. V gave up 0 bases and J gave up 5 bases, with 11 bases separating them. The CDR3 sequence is CASSLGQARTGELFF. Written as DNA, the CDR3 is TGCGCCAGCAGCTTGGGACAGGCCAGGACCGGGGAGCTGTTTTTT.

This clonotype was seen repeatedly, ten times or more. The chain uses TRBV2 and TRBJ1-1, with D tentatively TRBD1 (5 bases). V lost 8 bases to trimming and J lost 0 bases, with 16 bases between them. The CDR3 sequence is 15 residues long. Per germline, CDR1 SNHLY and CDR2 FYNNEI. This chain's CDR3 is CASPGPPGMNTEAFF. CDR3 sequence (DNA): TGTGCCAGCCCGGGACCCCCAGGGATGAACACTGAAGCTTTCTTT.

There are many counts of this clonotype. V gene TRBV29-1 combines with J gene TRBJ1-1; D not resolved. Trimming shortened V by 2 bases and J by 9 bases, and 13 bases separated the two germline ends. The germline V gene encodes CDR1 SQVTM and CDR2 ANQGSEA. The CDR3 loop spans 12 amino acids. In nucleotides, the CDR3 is TGCAGCGTTGAACGGACGCAGGATCAAGCTTTCTTT. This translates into CSVERTQDQAFF.

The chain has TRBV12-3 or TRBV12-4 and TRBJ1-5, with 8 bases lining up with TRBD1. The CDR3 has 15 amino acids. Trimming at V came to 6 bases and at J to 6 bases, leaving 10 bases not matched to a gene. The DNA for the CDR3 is TGTGCCAGCAGCTCCCGAACAGGGGGAATTCAGCCCCAGCATTTT. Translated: CASSSRTGGIQPQHF.

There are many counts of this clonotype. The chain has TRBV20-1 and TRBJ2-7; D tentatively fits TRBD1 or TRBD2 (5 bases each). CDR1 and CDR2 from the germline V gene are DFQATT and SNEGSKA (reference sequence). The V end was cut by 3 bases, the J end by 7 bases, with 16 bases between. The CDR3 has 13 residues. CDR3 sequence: CSARGMIEGEQYF. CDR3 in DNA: TGCAGTGCTAGGGGGATGATCGAGGGGGAGCAGTACTTC.

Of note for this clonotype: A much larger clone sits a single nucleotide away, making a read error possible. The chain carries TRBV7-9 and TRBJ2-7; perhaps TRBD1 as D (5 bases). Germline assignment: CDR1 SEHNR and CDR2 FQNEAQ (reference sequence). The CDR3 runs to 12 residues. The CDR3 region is CAGSLVGDEQYF. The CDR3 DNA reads TGTGCCGGCAGCTTAGTAGGGGACGAGCAGTACTTC. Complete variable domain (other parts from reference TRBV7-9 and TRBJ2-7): DTGVSQNPRHKITKRGQNVTFRCDPISEHNRLYWYRQTLGQGPEFLTYFQNEAQLEKSRLLSDRFSAERPKGSFSTLEIQRTEQGDSAMYLCAGSLVGDEQYFGPGTRLTVT.

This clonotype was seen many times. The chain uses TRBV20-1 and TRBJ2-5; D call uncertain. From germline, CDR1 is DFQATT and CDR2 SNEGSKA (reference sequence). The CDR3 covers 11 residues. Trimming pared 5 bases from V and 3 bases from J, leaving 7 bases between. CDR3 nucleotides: TGCAGTGCTGAAGGGAAAGAGACCCAGTACTTC. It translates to CSAEGKETQYF.

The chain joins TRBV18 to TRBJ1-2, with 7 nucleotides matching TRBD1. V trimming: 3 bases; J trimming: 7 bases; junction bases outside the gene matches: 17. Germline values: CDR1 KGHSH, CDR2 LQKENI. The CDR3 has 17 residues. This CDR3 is CASSPSSQTGPPGGYTF. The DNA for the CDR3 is TGTGCCAGCTCACCTAGTAGCCAGACAGGGCCCCCCGGTGGCTACACCTTC.